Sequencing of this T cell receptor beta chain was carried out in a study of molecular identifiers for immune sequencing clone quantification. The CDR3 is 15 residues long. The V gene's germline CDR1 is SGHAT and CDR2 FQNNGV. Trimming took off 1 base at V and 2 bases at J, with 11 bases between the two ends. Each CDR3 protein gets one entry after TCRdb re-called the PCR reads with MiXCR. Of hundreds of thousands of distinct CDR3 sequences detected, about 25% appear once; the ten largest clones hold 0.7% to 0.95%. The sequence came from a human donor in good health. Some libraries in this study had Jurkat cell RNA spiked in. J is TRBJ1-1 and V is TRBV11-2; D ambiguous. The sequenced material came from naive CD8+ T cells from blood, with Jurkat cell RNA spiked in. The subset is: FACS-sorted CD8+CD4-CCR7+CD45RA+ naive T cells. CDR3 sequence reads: CASSLGVYINTEAFF. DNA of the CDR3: TGTGCCAGCAGCTTAGGAGTTTACATCAACACTGAAGCTTTCTTT.